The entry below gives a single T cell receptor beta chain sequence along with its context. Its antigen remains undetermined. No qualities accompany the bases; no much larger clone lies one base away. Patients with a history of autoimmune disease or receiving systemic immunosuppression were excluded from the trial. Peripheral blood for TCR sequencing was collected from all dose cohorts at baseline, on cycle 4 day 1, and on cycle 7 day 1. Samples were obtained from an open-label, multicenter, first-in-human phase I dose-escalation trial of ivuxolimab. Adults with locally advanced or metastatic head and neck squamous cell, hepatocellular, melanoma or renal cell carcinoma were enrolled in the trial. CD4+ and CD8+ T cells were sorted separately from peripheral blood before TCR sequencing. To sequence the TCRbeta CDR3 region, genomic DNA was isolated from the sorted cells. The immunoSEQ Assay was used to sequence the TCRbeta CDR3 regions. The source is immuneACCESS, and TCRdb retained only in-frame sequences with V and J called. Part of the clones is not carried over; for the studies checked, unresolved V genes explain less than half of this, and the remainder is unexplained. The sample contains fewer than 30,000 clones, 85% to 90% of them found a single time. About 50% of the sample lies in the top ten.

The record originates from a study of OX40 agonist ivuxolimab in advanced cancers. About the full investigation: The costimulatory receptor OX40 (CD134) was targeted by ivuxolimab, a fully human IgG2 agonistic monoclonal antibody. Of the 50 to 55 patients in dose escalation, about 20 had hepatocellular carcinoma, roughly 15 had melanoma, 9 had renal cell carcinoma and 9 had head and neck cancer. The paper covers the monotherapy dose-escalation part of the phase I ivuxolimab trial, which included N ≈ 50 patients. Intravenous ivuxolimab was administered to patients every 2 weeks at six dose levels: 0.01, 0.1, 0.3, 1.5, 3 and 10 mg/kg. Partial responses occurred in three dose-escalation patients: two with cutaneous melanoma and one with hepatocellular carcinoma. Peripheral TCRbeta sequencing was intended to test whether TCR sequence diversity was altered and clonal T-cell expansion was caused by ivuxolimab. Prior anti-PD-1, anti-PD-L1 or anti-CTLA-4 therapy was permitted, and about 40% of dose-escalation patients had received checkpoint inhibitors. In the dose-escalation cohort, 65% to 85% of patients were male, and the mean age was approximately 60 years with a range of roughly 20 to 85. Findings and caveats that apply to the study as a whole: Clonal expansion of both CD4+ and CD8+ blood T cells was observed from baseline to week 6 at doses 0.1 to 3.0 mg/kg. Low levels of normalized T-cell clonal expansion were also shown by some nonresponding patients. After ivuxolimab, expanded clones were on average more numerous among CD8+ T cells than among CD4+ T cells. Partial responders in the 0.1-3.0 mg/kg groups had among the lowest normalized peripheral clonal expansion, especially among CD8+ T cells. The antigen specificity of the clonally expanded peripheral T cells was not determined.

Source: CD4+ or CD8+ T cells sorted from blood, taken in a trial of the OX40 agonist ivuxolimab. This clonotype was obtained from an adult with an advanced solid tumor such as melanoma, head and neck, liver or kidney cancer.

The CDR3 sequence is CASSLNTPVETQYF. The nucleotide sequence reads as follows: TGTGCCAGCAGCTTAAACACTCCGGTAGAGACCCAGTACTTC. The rearrangement combines TRBV11-2 with TRBJ2-5; the D gene is not confidently resolved. The junction shows trimming of 2 bases on V and 4 bases on J, plus 11 bases between the germline ends. CDR1 SGHAT and CDR2 FQNNGV were looked up in the germline V gene. Measured from the cysteine to the phenylalanine, the CDR3 is 14 residues long. Only the CDR3 region is kept as DNA, spanning 42 bases read in frame from base 1.